This section outlines one T cell receptor (beta chain) sequence together with its context. The sample originates from a study of blood T cell repertoires in COVID-19. The overall study: Nucleic acid was either cDNA or gDNA, and it came from T cells, B-cell-depleted T cells, or PBMCs.

Study processing details: Quantification of nucleated cells was approximated via reference gene primer amplification. Measured with immunoSEQ multiplex PCR; TCRdb has only the in-frame clones, and not every one. V, J and clone size were drawn from that table, and D and trimming were deduced from the DNA. The table lists more than 25,000 clones, about 87% of them singletons. The CDR3 has 14 amino acids. Unmatched junction bases numbered 6, after V lost 6 bases and J lost 6 bases. Germline V gives CDR1 MDHEN, CDR2 SYDVKM. Sequencing input: peripheral blood. The TCR originated in a human donor in a cohort sampled during active COVID-19. V usage is TRBV28 and J usage is TRBJ2-5, with 11 bases lining up with TRBD2. This chain's CDR3 is CASSLAGGPKTQYF. CDR3 coding DNA: TGTGCCAGCAGCTTAGCGGGAGGGCCGAAGACCCAGTACTTC.